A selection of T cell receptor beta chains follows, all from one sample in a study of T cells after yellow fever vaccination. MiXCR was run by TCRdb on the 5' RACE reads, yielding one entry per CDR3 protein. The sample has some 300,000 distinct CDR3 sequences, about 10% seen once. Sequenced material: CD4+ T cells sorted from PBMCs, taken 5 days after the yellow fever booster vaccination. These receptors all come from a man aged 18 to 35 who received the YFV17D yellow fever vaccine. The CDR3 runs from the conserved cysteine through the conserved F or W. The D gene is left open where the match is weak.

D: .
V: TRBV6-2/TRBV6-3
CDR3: CASSNTREEQFF

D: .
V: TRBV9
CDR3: CASSVDETQYF

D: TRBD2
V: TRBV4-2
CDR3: CASSRPDGRDTDTQYF

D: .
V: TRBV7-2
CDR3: CASSLRTNQPQHF

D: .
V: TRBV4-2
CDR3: CASSQDESWTILPEQYF

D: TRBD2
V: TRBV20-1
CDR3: CSASGTSGGGSYIEQFF

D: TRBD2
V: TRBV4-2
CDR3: CASSQGSGGINEQFF

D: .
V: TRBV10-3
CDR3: CAISTSDREQFF

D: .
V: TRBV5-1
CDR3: CASVPGASNTEAFF

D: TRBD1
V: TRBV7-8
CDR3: CASSEQGASAGELFF

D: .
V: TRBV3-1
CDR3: CASSQRASTDTQYF

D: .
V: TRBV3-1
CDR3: CASSQGLAGTQFF

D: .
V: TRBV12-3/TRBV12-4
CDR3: CASSLIPGTRARDTQYF

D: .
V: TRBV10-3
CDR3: CAISESRGEQYF

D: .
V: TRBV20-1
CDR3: CSARQNTEAFF

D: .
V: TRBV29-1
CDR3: CSVDDPSVGLYYGYTF

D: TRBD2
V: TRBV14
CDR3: CASSPWTSGDWEETQYF

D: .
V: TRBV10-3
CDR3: CAISGDSNQPQHF

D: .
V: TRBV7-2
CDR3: CASSSAAVSGNTIYF

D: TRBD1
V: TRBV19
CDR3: CASSMLGQGLYGYTF

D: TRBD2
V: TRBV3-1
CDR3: CASSPRTSGGGSYNEQFF

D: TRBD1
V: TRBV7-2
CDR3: CASRNTGGGETQYF

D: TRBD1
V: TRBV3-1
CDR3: CASSQRTGGWYGYTF

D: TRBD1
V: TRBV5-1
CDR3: CASRRTGGTGELFF

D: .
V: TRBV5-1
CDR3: CASSSLTTRRNIQYF

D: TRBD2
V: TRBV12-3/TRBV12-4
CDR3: CASSLWTSGDNEQFF

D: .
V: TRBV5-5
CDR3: CASSLGLAFHSPLHF

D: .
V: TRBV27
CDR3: CASRNRFSDHEQYF

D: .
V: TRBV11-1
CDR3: CASSLASAGSGTDTQYF

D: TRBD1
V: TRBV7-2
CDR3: CASSSGTGFQPQHF

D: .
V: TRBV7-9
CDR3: CASSTYEEAGHYGYTF

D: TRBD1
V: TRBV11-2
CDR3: CASGTGVASPLHF

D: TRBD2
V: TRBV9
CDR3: CASSVGSGGSSYEQYF

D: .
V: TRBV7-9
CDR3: CASGHLYPYGYTF